The rows below give T cell receptor beta chains drawn from one sample of a study of technical replicates of blood from a few donors. Only in-frame clones appear in the TCRdb table, and some are missing; sequencing was by immunoSEQ multiplex PCR. The repertoire holds roughly 72,000 clones, with approximately 94% as singletons. Source material: T cells isolated from PBMCs. The receptors here all came from a human donor in good health. CDR3s include the opening cysteine and the closing phenylalanine or tryptophan. D genes are given only for firm matches. Size values are once, few and many counts, or a class for expanded clones, and some rows have none.

D gene: NA
V gene: TRBV4-2
J gene: TRBJ1-5
clone size: NA
CDR3 DNA: TGTGCCAGCAGCCAAGATGGGGGCAGCGCGTATCAGCCCCAGCATTTT
CDR3 protein: CASSQDGGSAYQPQHF

D gene: NA
V gene: TRBV9
J gene: TRBJ2-7
clone size: NA
CDR3 DNA: TGTGCCAGCAGCGTAGGGGTCGGGAGCTCCTACGAGCAGTACTTC
CDR3 protein: CASSVGVGSSYEQYF

D gene: NA
V gene: TRBV11-3
J gene: TRBJ1-4
clone size: NA
CDR3 DNA: TGTGCCAGCAGCTTACTAGCAACTAATGAAAAACTGTTTTTT
CDR3 protein: CASSLLATNEKLFF

D gene: NA
V gene: TRBV6-6
J gene: TRBJ2-5
clone size: NA
CDR3 DNA: TGTGCCAGCACAAAGACTAAACTAGAGCCCCAGTACTTC
CDR3 protein: CASTKTKLEPQYF

D gene: TRBD2
V gene: TRBV19
J gene: TRBJ2-1
clone size: NA
CDR3 DNA: TGTGCCAGTAGTTTTACGGGACTAGCGGGAGGGCAGTTCTTC
CDR3 protein: CASSFTGLAGGQFF

D gene: NA
V gene: TRBV11-2
J gene: TRBJ2-7
clone size: NA
CDR3 DNA: TGTGCCAGCAGCTTATTGCCAGCCTACGAGCAGTACTTC
CDR3 protein: CASSLLPAYEQYF

D gene: TRBD2
V gene: TRBV10-3
J gene: TRBJ2-5
clone size: NA
CDR3 DNA: TGTGCCATCAGTGACGGGAGCGGGAGAGCCCCAGAGACCCAGTACTTC
CDR3 protein: CAISDGSGRAPETQYF

D gene: TRBD1
V gene: TRBV4-2
J gene: TRBJ1-2
clone size: NA
CDR3 DNA: TGTGCCAGCAGCCAACCGATTCCGGGACAGGGTTATGGCTACACCTTC
CDR3 protein: CASSQPIPGQGYGYTF

D gene: NA
V gene: TRBV5-1
J gene: TRBJ2-7
clone size: once
CDR3 DNA: TGCGCCAGCAGCTTGAACGGTTACGACGAGCAGTACTTC
CDR3 protein: CASSLNGYDEQYF

D gene: NA
V gene: TRBV5-6
J gene: TRBJ2-1
clone size: once
CDR3 DNA: TGTGCCAGCAGCCGGGACACGACGTTGGGTGAGCAGTTCTTC
CDR3 protein: CASSRDTTLGEQFF

D gene: TRBD2
V gene: TRBV28
J gene: TRBJ2-7
clone size: NA
CDR3 DNA: TGTGCCAGCAGTCAAATCACAAGCGGGGGATACGAGCAGTACTTC
CDR3 protein: CASSQITSGGYEQYF

D gene: NA
V gene: TRBV5-4
J gene: TRBJ1-2
clone size: NA
CDR3 DNA: TGTGCCAGCAGCCCCGAAGGAGTAAGCTATGGCTACACCTTC
CDR3 protein: CASSPEGVSYGYTF

D gene: NA
V gene: TRBV9
J gene: TRBJ2-1
clone size: NA
CDR3 DNA: TGTGCCAGCAGCGTAGGGACAGTCAATGAGCAGTTCTTC
CDR3 protein: CASSVGTVNEQFF

D gene: TRBD2
V gene: TRBV6-6
J gene: TRBJ2-7
clone size: NA
CDR3 DNA: TGTGCCAGCAGTTACTTTCTAGCGGGGGCTCCCTACGAGCAGTACTTC
CDR3 protein: CASSYFLAGAPYEQYF

D gene: TRBD2
V gene: TRBV11-2
J gene: TRBJ2-7
clone size: NA
CDR3 DNA: TGTGCCAGCAGCATTGTTGAGACTAGCACCTACGAGCAGTACTTC
CDR3 protein: CASSIVETSTYEQYF